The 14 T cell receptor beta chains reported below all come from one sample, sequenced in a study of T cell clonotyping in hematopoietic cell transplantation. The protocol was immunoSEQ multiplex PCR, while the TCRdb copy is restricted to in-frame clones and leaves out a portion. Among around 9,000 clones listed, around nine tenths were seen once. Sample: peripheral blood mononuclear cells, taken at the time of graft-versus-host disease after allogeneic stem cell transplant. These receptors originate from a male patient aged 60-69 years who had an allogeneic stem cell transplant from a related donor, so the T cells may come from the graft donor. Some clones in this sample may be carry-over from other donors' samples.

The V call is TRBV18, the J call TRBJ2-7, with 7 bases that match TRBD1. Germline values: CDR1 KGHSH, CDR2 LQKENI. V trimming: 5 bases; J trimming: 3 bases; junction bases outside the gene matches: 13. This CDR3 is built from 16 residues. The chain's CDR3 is CASSVSVGTANYEQYF. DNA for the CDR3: TGTGCCAGCTCAGTCTCCGTCGGGACAGCGAACTACGAGCAGTACTTC. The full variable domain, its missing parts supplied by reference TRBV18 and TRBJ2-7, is NAGVMQNPRHLVRRRGQEARLRCSPMKGHSHVYWYRQLPEEGLKFMVYLQKENIIDESGMPKERFSAEFPKEGPSILRIQQVVRGDSAAYFCASSVSVGTANYEQYFGPGTRLTVT.

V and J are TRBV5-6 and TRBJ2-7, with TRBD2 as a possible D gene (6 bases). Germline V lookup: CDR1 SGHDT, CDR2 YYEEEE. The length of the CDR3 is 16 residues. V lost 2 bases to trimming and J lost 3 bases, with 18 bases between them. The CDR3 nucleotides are TGTGCCAGCAGCTTTAGTGTGGCTAGCGTTAACTACGAGCAGTACTTC. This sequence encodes CASSFSVASVNYEQYF.

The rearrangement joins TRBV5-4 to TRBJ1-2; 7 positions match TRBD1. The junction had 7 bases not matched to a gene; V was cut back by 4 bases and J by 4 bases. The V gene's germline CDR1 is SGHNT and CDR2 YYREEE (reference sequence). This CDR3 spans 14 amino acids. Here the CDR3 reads CASSLGRGTYGYTF. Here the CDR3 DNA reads TGTGCCAGCAGCCTGGGCAGGGGGACCTATGGCTACACCTTC.

The chain's CDR3 is CASSPTEVGGYTF. For the CDR3, the DNA is TGCGCCAGCAGCCCGACTGAGGTCGGTGGCTACACCTTC. The gene calls are TRBV10-1 and TRBJ1-2; no reliable D call. Trimming took off 6 bases at V and 7 bases at J, with 15 bases between the two ends. The V gene's germline CDR1 is WNHNN and CDR2 SYGVQD (reference sequence). This CDR3 has 13 residues.

In nucleotides, the CDR3 is TGTGCCAGCAGGGAGGGGAGAGCCAAAAACATTCAGTACTTC. It codes for CASREGRAKNIQYF. V is TRBV28 and J is TRBJ2-4; D is perhaps TRBD2 (6 bases). The CDR3 totals 14 residues. The germline gives CDR1 MDHEN, CDR2 SYDVKM. V was cut by 6 bases and J by 0 bases, with 9 bases left in between.

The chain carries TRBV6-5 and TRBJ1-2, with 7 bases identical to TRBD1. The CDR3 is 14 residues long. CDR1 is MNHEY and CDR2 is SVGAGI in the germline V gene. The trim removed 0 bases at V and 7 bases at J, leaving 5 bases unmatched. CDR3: CASSYSGTVAGYTF. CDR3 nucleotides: TGTGCCAGCAGTTACTCCGGGACAGTTGCTGGCTACACCTTC.

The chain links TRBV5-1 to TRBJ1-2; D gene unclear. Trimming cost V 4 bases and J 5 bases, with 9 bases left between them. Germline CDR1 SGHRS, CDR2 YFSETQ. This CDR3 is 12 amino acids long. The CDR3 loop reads CASSRGGYGYTF. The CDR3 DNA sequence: TGCGCCAGCAGCCGAGGAGGGTATGGCTACACCTTC.

The CDR3 is CASSVDPFAGTGGNTIYF. CDR3 nucleotides: TGTGCCAGCAGCGTAGACCCCTTTGCGGGGACCGGCGGAAACACCATATATTTT. The V call is TRBV9, the J call TRBJ1-3; TRBD1 might be the D (5 bases). Trimming cost V 0 bases and J 4 bases, with 20 bases left between them. The germline V gene encodes CDR1 SGDLS and CDR2 YYNGEE. The CDR3 sequence is 18 residues long.

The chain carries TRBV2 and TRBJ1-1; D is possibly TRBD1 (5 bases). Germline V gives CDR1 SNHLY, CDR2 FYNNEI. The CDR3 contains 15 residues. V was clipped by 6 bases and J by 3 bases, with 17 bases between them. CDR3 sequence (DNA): TGTGCCAGCAGCGGGGACCCTGGGGCGGACACTGAAGCTTTCTTT. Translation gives CASSGDPGADTEAFF.

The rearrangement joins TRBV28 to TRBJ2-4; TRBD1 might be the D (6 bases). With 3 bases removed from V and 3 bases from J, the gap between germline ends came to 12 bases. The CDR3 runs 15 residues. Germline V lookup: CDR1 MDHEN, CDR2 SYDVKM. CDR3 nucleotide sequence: TGTGCCAGCAGTTTGGGGGCCGAGGTCAAAAACATTCAGTACTTC. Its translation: CASSLGAEVKNIQYF. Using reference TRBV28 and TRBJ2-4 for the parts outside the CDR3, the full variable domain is DVKVTQSSRYLVKRTGEKVFLECVQDMDHENMFWYRQDPGLGLRLIYFSYDVKMKEKGDIPEGYSVSREKKERFSLILESASTNQTSMYLCASSLGAEVKNIQYFGAGTRLSVL.

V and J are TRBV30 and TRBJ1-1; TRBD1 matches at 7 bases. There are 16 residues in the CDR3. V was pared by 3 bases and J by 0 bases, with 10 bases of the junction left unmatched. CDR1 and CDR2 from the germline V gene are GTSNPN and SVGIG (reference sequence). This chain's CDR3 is CAWRGKQGTLNTEAFF. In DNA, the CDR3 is TGTGCCTGGAGGGGGAAACAGGGGACTTTGAACACTGAAGCTTTCTTT.

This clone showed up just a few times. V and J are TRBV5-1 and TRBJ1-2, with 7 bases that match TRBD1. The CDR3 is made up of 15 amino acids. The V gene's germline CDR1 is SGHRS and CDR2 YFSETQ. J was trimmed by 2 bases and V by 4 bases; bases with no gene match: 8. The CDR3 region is CASSTTGWPNYGYTF. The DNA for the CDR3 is TGCGCCAGCAGCACGACAGGGTGGCCAAACTATGGCTACACCTTC.

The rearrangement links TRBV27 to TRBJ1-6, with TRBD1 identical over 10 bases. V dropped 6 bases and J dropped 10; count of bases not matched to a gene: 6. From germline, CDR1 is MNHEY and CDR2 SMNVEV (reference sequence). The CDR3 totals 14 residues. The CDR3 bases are TGTGCCAGCAGACCCGGGACAGGGGAATCACCCCTCCACTTT. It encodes CASRPGTGESPLHF.

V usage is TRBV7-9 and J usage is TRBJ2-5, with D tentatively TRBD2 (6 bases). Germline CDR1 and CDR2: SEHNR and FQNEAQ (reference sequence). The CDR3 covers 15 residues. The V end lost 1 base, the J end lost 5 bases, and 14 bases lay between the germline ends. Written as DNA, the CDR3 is TGTGCCAGCAGCTTAGTAGGCAGGGCGGGGGAGACCCAGTACTTC. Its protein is CASSLVGRAGETQYF.